Described below is a single T cell receptor beta chain sequence and its context. This record comes from a study of blood T cell repertoires in COVID-19. TCRdb keeps only in-frame clones here, not all; method: immunoSEQ multiplex PCR. The sample holds around 110,000 clones; around 83% are singletons and the top ten take 4% to 5.5%. This CDR3 comprises 13 residues. Trimming took off 6 bases at V and 15 bases at J, with 21 bases between the two ends. Germline-derived CDR1 and CDR2 are KGHSH and LQKENI. The rearrangement uses TRBV18 and TRBJ2-4; D is perhaps TRBD1 (6 bases). The source is an older man with acute or convalescent COVID-19. Material for sequencing was peripheral blood. The CDR3: CASSPEGGPGLYF. As DNA, the CDR3 is TGTGCCAGCTCGCCCGAAGGGGGACCGGGGTTGTACTTC.